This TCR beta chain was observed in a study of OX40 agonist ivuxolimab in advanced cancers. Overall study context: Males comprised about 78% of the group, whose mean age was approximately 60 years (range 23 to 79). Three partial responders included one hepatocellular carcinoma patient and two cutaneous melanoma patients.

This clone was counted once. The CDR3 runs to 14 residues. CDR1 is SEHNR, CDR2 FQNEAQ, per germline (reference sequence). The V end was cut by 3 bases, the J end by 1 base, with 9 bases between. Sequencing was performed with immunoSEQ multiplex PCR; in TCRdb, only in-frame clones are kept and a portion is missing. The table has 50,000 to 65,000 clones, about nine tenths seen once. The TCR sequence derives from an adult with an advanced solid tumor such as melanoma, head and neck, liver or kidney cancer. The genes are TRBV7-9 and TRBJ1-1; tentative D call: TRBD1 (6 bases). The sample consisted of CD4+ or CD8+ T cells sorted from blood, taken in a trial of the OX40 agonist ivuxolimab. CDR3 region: CASSFRDKNTEAFF. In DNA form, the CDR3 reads TGTGCCAGCAGCTTCCGGGACAAGAACACTGAAGCTTTCTTT.